This entry lists 10 T cell receptor beta chains sequenced from one sample in a study of shared clonotypes between healthy human individuals. Sequencing used immunoSEQ multiplex PCR; TCRdb keeps in-frame clones, though not all of them. The repertoire holds approximately 510,000 clones, with 79% as singletons. Source material: PBMCs. All receptors derive from a woman between 40 and 55 years old in good health. Some clones in this sample may be carry-over from other donors' samples.

The chain combines TRBV6-6 with TRBJ2-5; D may be TRBD1 (5 bases). CDR3 length equals 16 residues. CDR1 MNHNY and CDR2 SVGAGI come from the germline V gene (reference sequence). V gave up 8 bases and J gave up 0 bases, with 19 bases separating them. The CDR3 spells CASVMGPPRYQETQYF. CDR3 bases: TGTGCCAGCGTGATGGGGCCACCACGGTACCAAGAGACCCAGTACTTC.

V is TRBV9 and J is TRBJ2-6; the match to TRBD2 covers 10 bases. Germline V gene lookup returns CDR1 SGDLS and CDR2 YYNGEE. The junction had 0 bases not matched to a gene; V was cut back by 0 bases and J by 0 bases. The CDR3 runs to 17 residues. The CDR3 reads CASSVVAGGSGANVLTF. The CDR3 nucleotides read TGTGCCAGCAGCGTAGTAGCGGGGGGCTCTGGGGCCAACGTCCTGACTTTC.

Concerning this clone: Other DNA sequences in the same sample also yield this CDR3. The chain couples TRBV18 to TRBJ1-3; D ambiguous. Trimming cost V 6 bases and J 4 bases, with 10 bases left between them. CDR3 length: 13 amino acids. CDR1 KGHSH and CDR2 LQKENI come from the germline V gene. The CDR3 DNA sequence: TGTGCCAGCTCCCGCGGGTCAGGAAACACCATATATTTT. As protein: CASSRGSGNTIYF. The full variable domain, rest sourced from reference TRBV18 and TRBJ1-3, is NAGVMQNPRHLVRRRGQEARLRCSPMKGHSHVYWYRQLPEEGLKFMVYLQKENIIDESGMPKERFSAEFPKEGPSILRIQQVVRGDSAAYFCASSRGSGNTIYFGEGSWLTVV.

The J gene is TRBJ2-7, the V gene TRBV19; D possibly uses TRBD1 or TRBD2 (5 bases each). The CDR3 loop spans 14 amino acids. Germline V lookup: CDR1 LNHDA, CDR2 SQIVND (reference sequence). With 3 bases removed from V and 3 bases from J, the gap between germline ends came to 12 bases. CDR3 in DNA: TGTGCCAGTAGTATCAGCGGACAAAGCTACGAGCAGTACTTC. This codes for CASSISGQSYEQYF.

This clone was detected once. The chain couples TRBV5-4 to TRBJ2-7, with 14 positions matching TRBD2. Per the germline V gene, CDR1 is SGHNT and CDR2 is YYREEE (reference sequence). V lost 4 bases and J lost 4; bases outside the gene matches: 7. The CDR3 is 16 amino acids. CDR3: CASSGGTSGSLYEQYF. CDR3 DNA sequence: TGTGCCAGCAGCGGGGGGACTAGCGGGAGTTTGTACGAGCAGTACTTC.

The chain couples TRBV19 to TRBJ2-7, with 9 positions matching TRBD2. Germline V CDR1 and CDR2: LNHDA, SQIVND (reference sequence). J was trimmed by 4 bases and V by 3 bases; bases with no gene match: 10. The CDR3 runs to 16 residues. The CDR3 sequence is CASSITLAGPGYEQYF. The CDR3 nucleotides read TGTGCCAGTAGTATCACTCTAGCGGGGCCGGGATACGAGCAGTACTTC.

V and J are TRBV7-9 and TRBJ2-3; 10 nucleotides align to TRBD1. CDR3 length: 14 residues. After removal of 5 bases from V and 6 bases from J, the junction contained 5 bases not matched to a gene. CDR1 is SEHNR, CDR2 FQNEAQ, per germline (reference sequence). The CDR3 nucleotides read TGTGCCAGCAGCCGACAGGGGGCGAGGGATACGCAGTATTTT. Amino acids: CASSRQGARDTQYF.

CDR3 nucleotide sequence: TGTGCCAGCAGTTTCCGACGGTATGGCTACACCTTC. It yields the protein CASSFRRYGYTF. The chain combines TRBV28 with TRBJ1-2; D remains unclear. The CDR3 extends over 12 amino acids. The germline V gene has CDR1 MDHEN and CDR2 SYDVKM. V gave up 3 bases and J gave up 5 bases, with 7 bases separating them.

The rearrangement joins TRBV5-1 to TRBJ2-7; 14 bases align to TRBD2. With V trimmed by 5 bases and J by 2 bases, 6 bases remained unmatched. CDR3 length equals 16 residues. Germline CDR1 reads SGHRS; CDR2 reads YFSETQ. The CDR3 DNA sequence: TGCGCCAGCAGGGACGGGACTAGCGGGAGTACCTACGAGCAGTACTTC. It yields the protein CASRDGTSGSTYEQYF.

This clone has more than one count but fewer than ten. The CDR3 DNA follows: TGTGCCAGCAGCACAGTAACGGGTTTCTATGGCTACACCTTC. Translation gives CASSTVTGFYGYTF. V gene TRBV7-2 combines with J gene TRBJ1-2; D remains ambiguous. This CDR3 is built from 14 residues. Trimming removed 5 bases at V and 4 bases at J, with 14 bases between. The germline gives CDR1 SGHTA, CDR2 FQGNSA.